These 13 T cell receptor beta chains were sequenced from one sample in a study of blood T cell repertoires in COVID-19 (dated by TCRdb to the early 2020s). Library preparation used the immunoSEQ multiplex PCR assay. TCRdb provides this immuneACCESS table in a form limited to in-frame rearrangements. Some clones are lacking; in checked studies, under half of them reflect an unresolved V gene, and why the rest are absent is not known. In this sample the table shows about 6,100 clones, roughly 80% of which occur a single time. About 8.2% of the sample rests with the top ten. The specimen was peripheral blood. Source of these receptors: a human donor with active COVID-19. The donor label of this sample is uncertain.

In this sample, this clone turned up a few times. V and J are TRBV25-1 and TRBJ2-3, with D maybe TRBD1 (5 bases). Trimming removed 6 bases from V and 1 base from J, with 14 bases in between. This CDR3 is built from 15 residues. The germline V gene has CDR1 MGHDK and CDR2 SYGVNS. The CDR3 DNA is TGTGCCAGCAGCTTAGGGGCTTTACGCACAGATACGCAGTATTTT. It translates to CASSLGALRTDTQYF.

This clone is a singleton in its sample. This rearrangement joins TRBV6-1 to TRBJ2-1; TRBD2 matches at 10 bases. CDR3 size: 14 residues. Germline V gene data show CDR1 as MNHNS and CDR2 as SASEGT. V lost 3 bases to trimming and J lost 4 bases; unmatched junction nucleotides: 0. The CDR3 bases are TGTGCCAGCAGTGAGGGACTAGCGTACAATGAGCAGTTCTTC. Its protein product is CASSEGLAYNEQFF.

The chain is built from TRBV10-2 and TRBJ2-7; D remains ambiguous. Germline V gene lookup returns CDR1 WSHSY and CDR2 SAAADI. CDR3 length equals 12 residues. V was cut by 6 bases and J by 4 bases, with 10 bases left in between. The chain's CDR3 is CASSPVLYEQYF. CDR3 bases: TGCGCCAGCAGCCCGGTTTTGTACGAGCAGTACTTC.

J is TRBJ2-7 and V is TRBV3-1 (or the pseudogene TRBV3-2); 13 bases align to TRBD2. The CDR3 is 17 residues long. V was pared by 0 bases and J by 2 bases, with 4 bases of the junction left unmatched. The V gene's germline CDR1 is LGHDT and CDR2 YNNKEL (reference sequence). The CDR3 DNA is TGTGCCAGCAGCCAAGATTCGGGACTAGCGGGGCCCTACGAGCAGTACGTC. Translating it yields CASSQDSGLAGPYEQYV.

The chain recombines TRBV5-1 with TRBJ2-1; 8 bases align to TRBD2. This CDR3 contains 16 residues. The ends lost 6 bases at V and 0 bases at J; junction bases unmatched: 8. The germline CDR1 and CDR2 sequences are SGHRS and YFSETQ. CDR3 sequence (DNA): TGCGCCAGCACCCAGCGGGGGTTCAGCTCCTACAATGAGCAGTTCTTC. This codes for CASTQRGFSSYNEQFF.

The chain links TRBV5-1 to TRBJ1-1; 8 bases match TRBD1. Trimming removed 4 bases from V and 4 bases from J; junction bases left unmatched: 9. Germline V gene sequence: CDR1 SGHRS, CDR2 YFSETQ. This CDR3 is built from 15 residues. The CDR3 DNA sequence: TGCGCCAGCAGCGGACCACAGGGGGTGGTCACTGAAGCTTTCTTT. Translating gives CASSGPQGVVTEAFF.

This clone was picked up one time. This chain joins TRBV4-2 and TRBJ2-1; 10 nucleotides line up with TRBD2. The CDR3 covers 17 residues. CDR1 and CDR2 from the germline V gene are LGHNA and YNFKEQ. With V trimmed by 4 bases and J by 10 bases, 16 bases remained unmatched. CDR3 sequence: CASSPWASGGPIGEQFF. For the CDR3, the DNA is TGTGCCAGCAGCCCATGGGCTAGCGGGGGCCCGATAGGGGAGCAGTTCTTC.

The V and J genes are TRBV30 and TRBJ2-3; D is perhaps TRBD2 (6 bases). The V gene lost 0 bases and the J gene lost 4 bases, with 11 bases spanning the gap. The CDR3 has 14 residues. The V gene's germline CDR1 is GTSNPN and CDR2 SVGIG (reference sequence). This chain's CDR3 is CAWSVLRLADTQYF. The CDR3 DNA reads TGTGCCTGGAGTGTACTGCGACTAGCAGATACGCAGTATTTT. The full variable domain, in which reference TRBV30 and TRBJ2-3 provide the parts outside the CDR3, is SQTIHQWPATLVQPVGSPLSLECTVEGTSNPNLYWYRQAAGRGLQLLFYSVGIGQISSEVPQNLSASRPQDRQFILSSKKLLLSDSGFYLCAWSVLRLADTQYFGPGTRLTVL.

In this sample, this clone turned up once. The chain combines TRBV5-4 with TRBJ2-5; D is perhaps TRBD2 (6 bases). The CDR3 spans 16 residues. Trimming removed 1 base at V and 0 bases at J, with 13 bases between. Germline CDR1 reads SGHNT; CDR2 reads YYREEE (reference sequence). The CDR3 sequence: CASSLIGAGNQETQYF. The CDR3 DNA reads TGTGCCAGCAGCTTGATTGGGGCGGGAAACCAAGAGACCCAGTACTTC.

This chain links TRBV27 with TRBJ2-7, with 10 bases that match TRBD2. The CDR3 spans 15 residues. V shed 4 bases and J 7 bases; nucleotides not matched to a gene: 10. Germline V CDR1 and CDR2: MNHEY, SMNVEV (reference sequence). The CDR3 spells CASSSPAAGGYEQYF. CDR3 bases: TGTGCCAGCAGTTCCCCCGCAGCGGGGGGGTATGAGCAGTACTTC.

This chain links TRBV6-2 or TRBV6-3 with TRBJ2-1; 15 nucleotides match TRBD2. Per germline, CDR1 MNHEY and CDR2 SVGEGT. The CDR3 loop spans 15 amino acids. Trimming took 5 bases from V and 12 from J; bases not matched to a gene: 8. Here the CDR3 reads CASSPGTSGRTWQFF. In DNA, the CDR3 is TGTGCCAGCAGTCCAGGGACTAGCGGGAGGACCTGGCAGTTCTTC.

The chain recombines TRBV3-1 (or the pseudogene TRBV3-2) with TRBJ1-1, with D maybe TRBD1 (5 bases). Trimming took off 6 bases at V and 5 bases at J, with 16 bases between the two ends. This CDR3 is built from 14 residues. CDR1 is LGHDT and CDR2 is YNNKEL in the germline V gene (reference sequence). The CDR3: CASRNSGDRTEAFF. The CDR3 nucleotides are TGTGCCAGCAGGAACTCGGGGGATAGGACTGAAGCTTTCTTT.

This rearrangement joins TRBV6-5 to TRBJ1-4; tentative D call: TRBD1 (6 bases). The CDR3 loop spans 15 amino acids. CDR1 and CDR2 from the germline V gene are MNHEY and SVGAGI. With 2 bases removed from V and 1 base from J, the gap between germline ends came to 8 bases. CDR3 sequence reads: CASSYEGGTNEKLFF. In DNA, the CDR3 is TGTGCCAGCAGTTACGAAGGGGGAACTAATGAAAAACTGTTTTTT.